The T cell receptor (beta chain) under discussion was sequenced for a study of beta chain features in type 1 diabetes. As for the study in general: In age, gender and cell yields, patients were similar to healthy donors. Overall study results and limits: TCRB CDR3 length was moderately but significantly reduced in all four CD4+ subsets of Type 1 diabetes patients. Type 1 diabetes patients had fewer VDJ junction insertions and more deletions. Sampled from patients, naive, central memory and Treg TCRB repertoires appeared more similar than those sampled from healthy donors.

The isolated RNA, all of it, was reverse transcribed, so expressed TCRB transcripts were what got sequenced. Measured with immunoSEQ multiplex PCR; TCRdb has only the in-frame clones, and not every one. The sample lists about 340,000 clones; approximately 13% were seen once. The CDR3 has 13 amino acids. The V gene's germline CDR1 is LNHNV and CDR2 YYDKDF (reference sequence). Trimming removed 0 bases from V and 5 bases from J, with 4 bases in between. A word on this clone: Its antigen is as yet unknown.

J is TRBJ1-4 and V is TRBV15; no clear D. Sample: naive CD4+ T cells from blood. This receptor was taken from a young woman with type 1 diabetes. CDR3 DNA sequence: TGTGCCACCAGCAGAGATCAGAATGAAAAACTGTTTTTT. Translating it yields CATSRDQNEKLFF.